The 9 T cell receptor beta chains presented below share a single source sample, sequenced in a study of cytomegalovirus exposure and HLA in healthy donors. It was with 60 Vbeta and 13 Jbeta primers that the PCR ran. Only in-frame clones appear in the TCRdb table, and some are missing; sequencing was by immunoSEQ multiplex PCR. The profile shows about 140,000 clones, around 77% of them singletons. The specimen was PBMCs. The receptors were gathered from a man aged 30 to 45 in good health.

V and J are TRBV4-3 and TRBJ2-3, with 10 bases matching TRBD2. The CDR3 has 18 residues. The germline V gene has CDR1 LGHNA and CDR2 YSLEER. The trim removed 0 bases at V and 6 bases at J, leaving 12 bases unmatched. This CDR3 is CASSQETKTGTSVDTQYF. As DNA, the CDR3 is TGCGCCAGCAGCCAAGAAACGAAGACCGGGACTAGCGTGGATACGCAGTATTTT.

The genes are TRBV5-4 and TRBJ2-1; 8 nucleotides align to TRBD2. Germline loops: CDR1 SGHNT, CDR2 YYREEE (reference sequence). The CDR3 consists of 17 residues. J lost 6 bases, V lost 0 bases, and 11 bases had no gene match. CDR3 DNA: TGTGCCAGCAGCTTGGGAGCCGATCCCCGGGAGGGCAATGAGCAGTTCTTC. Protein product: CASSLGADPREGNEQFF.

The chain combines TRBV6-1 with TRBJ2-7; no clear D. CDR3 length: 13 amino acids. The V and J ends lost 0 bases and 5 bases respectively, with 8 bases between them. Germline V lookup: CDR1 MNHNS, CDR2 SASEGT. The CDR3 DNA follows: TGTGCCAGCAGTGAAGCAGTAGAGAACGAGCAGTACTTC. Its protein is CASSEAVENEQYF.

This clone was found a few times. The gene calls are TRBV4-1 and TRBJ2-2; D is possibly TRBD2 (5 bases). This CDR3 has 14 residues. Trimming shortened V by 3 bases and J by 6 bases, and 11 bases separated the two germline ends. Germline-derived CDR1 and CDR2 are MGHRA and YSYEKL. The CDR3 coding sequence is TGCGCCAGCAGCCAGTCTACTAGACCCGGGGAGCTGTTTTTT. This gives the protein CASSQSTRPGELFF.

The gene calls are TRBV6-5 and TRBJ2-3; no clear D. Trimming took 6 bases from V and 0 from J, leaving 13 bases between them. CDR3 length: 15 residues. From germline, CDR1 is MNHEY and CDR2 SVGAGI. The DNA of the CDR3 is TGTGCCAGCAGCACGAGTGTGGGCAGCACAGATACGCAGTATTTT. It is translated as CASSTSVGSTDTQYF.

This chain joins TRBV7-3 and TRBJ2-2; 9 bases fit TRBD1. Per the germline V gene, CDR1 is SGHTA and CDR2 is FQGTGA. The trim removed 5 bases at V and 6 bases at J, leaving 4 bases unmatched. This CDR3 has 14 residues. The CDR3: CASSLGQGPGELFF. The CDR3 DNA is TGTGCCAGCAGCCTCGGACAGGGGCCCGGGGAGCTGTTTTTT.

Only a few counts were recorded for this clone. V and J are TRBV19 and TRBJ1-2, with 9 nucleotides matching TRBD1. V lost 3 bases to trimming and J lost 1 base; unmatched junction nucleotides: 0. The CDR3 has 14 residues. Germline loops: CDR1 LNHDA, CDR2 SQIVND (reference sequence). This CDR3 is CASSMGQGNYGYTF. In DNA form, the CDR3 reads TGTGCCAGTAGTATGGGACAGGGTAACTATGGCTACACCTTC.

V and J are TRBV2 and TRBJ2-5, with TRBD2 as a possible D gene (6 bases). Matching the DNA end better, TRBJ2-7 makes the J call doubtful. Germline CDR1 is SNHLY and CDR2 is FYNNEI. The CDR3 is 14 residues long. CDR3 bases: TGTGCCAGCCTCGGGGGAGGCTACTCCTACGAGCAGTACTTC. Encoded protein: CASLGGGYSYEQYF.

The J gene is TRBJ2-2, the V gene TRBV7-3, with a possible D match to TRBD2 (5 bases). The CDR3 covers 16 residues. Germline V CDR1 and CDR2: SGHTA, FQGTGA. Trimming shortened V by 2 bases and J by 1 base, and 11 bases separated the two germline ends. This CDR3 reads CASSLGWSGNTGELFF. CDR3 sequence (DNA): TGTGCCAGCAGCTTAGGGTGGAGCGGGAACACCGGGGAGCTGTTTTTT.